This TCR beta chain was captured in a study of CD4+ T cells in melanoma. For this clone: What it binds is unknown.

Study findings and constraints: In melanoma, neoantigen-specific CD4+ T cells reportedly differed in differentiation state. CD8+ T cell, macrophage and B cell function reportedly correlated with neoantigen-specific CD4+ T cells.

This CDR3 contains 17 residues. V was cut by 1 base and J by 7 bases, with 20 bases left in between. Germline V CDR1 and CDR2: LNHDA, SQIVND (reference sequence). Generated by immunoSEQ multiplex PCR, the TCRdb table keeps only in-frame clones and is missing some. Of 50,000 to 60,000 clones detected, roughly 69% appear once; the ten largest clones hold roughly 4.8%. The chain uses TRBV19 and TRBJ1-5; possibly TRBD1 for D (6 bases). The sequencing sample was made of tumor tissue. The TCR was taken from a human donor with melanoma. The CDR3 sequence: CASSIGRWIGGGQPQHF. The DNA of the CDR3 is TGTGCCAGTAGTATAGGCCGATGGATTGGGGGCGGACAGCCCCAGCATTTT.